This TCR beta chain was captured by sequencing in a study of response to subunit inactivated influenza vaccine. Only a few counts were recorded for this clonotype. Its antigen is not identified. The CDR3 sequence is 17 residues long. Study-wide findings and caveats: Authors suggested each seasonal flu vaccination may recruit only limited numbers of new T cells.

TCRdb independently ran MiXCR on the RT-PCR reads; one entry per CDR3 protein. The sample has 500,000 to 650,000 distinct CDR3 sequences, approximately 7.7% seen once. The sequence derives from a man between 50 and 75 years old who received an inactivated influenza vaccine. Specimen: PBMCs from blood, collected less than 30 months after vaccination. This chain uses TRBV21-1 with TRBJ2-4. TRBV21-1 is an annotated pseudogene. The CDR3 here is CASSKALGWGTPNIQYF. The CDR3 DNA is TGTGCCAGCAGCAAAGCGCTTGGGTGGGGCACTCCAAACATTCAGTACTTC.